This T cell receptor beta chain was documented in a study of T cell changes during pregnancy in multiple sclerosis. Germline trimming cut 4 bases from V and 7 bases from J; bases unmatched to any gene: 4. CDR1 PRHDT and CDR2 FYEKMQ come from the germline V gene (reference sequence). This CDR3 contains 14 residues. The assay was immunoSEQ multiplex PCR, and TCRdb's table has in-frame clones only and misses some. The table has more than 35,000 clones, around 90% seen once. This chain links TRBV13 with TRBJ1-6, with 7 bases that match TRBD1. The sequence came from a female donor in good health, enrolled as a control in a pregnancy study. The sample was CD4+ T cells from peripheral blood mononuclear cells, taken after pregnancy. The CDR3 spells CASSSGGGNSPLHF. The CDR3 DNA is TGTGCCAGCAGCTCAGGGGGAGGAAATTCACCCCTCCACTTT.